The 13 T cell receptor beta chains presented below share a single source sample, sequenced in a study of blood T cell repertoires in COVID-19. Data came from immunoSEQ multiplex PCR; TCRdb stores just in-frame clones and leaves some out. The data contain 250,000 or so clones, 86% of them seen just once; the ten biggest clones take up approximately 2%. Sequences were obtained from peripheral blood. The receptors stem from a man aged 25-40 years with active or convalescent COVID-19.

The CDR3 sequence: CASSYTKGAEQFF. In DNA, the CDR3 is TGTGCCAGCAGTTACACGAAAGGGGCCGAGCAGTTCTTC. The rearrangement uses TRBV6-5 and TRBJ2-1, with D possibly being TRBD1 (5 bases). The CDR3 has 13 residues. V was clipped by 2 bases and J by 10 bases, with 12 bases between them. Germline V gene data show CDR1 as MNHEY and CDR2 as SVGAGI.

The chain uses TRBV5-4 and TRBJ1-6, with 8 positions matching TRBD1. CDR1 and CDR2 (germline): SGHNT, YYREEE (reference sequence). Trimming removed 0 bases from V and 13 bases from J; junction bases left unmatched: 9. This CDR3 contains 15 residues. In DNA, the CDR3 is TGTGCCAGCAGCTTGGGAGGACAGGGCAGATCCCCCCTCCACTTT. Protein sequence: CASSLGGQGRSPLHF.

The chain uses TRBV5-1 and TRBJ2-1; 7 bases are a match to TRBD2. V lost 6 bases to trimming and J lost 6 bases; unmatched junction nucleotides: 9. CDR3 length: 14 amino acids. Germline values: CDR1 SGHRS, CDR2 YFSETQ. In nucleotides, the CDR3 is TGCGCCAGCATACCCCAGCCGGGGGGCAATGAGCAGTTCTTC. Translated, it gives CASIPQPGGNEQFF.

This rearrangement joins TRBV6-1 to TRBJ2-5; 7 nucleotides match TRBD1. The trim removed 3 bases at V and 5 bases at J, leaving 6 bases unmatched. The CDR3 loop spans 14 amino acids. Looked up from germline, CDR1 is MNHNS and CDR2 is SASEGT. This chain's CDR3 is CASSDTGVPETQYF. The CDR3, as DNA: TGTGCCAGCAGTGACACAGGGGTCCCTGAGACCCAGTACTTC.

V and J are TRBV3-1 (or the pseudogene TRBV3-2) and TRBJ1-4; D might be TRBD1 (6 bases). This CDR3 comprises 14 residues. Germline assignment: CDR1 LGHDT and CDR2 YNNKEL (reference sequence). Trimming pared 3 bases from V and 8 bases from J, leaving 13 bases between. CDR3 nucleotide sequence: TGTGCCAGCAGCCAGTCTTGGACAGAAGAAAAACTGTTTTTT. Amino acid sequence: CASSQSWTEEKLFF.

The V gene is TRBV19, the J gene TRBJ1-4; D gene uncertain. The CDR3 totals 15 residues. Deletions cut 11 bases from V and 0 bases from J, with 16 bases between. CDR1 and CDR2 (germline): LNHDA, SQIVND (reference sequence). The CDR3 spells CAAGGRSATNEKLFF. CDR3 DNA sequence: TGTGCCGCGGGAGGACGGTCGGCAACTAATGAAAAACTGTTTTTT.

The V and J genes are TRBV19 and TRBJ2-1; 10 positions match TRBD2. V trimming: 5 bases; J trimming: 5 bases; junction bases outside the gene matches: 6. Germline V lookup: CDR1 LNHDA, CDR2 SQIVND (reference sequence). The CDR3 runs 15 residues. The CDR3 nucleotides are TGTGCCAGTAGTTTTAGCGGGGGGAAAGACAATGAGCAGTTCTTC. Translated, it gives CASSFSGGKDNEQFF.

J is TRBJ1-5 and V is TRBV6-5; 9 positions match TRBD1. The CDR3 runs to 13 residues. Germline V gene sequence: CDR1 MNHEY, CDR2 SVGAGI. The junction had 5 bases not matched to a gene; V was cut back by 8 bases and J by 6 bases. CDR3 amino acids: CASGQGSGQPQHF. CDR3 in DNA: TGTGCCAGCGGACAGGGGTCAGGTCAGCCCCAGCATTTT.

The chain employs TRBV3-1 (or the pseudogene TRBV3-2) and TRBJ2-7; TRBD2 agrees at 8 bases. Germline assignment: CDR1 LGHDT and CDR2 YNNKEL (reference sequence). This CDR3 contains 16 residues. Losses at the gene ends were 1 base for V and 2 bases for J; bases not matched to a gene: 7. CDR3: CASSQVRGGPPYEQYF. CDR3 DNA: TGTGCCAGCAGCCAAGTTCGCGGGGGGCCTCCCTACGAGCAGTACTTC.

This clone was detected only once. The rearrangement joins TRBV3-1 (or the pseudogene TRBV3-2) to TRBJ1-5; TRBD1 matches at 12 bases. Unmatched junction bases numbered 7, after V lost 3 bases and J lost 7 bases. This CDR3 comprises 16 residues. Germline V gene data show CDR1 as LGHDT and CDR2 as YNNKEL (reference sequence). The CDR3 nucleotides are TGTGCCAGCAGCCAGGGGGGGACAGGGGGCTTCCAGCCCCAGCATTTT. It is translated as CASSQGGTGGFQPQHF.

The chain joins TRBV11-3 to TRBJ2-1; TRBD1 aligns across 7 bases. CDR3 length equals 15 residues. Unmatched junction bases numbered 6, after V lost 2 bases and J lost 5 bases. Germline V CDR1 and CDR2: SGHNT, YENEEA. The CDR3 DNA follows: TGTGCCAGCAGCTTATATGGGGACAGCGACAATGAGCAGTTCTTC. Its translation: CASSLYGDSDNEQFF.

Of note for this clone: At one end, the junction sequence differs from germline, possibly due to a read error. Here the CDR3 reads CASSFGTGLRTF. CDR3 nucleotide sequence: TGTGCCAGCAGTTTCGGGACAGGCCTTCGAACGTTC. J is TRBJ1-2 and V is TRBV12-3 or TRBV12-4; 8 bases map to TRBD1. The CDR3 sequence is 12 residues long.

This clone was observed a single time. The V call is TRBV30, the J call TRBJ1-1; maybe TRBD1 (5 bases). Trimming took 2 bases from V and 5 from J, leaving 9 bases between them. The length of the CDR3 is 12 residues. CDR1 and CDR2 from the germline V gene are GTSNPN and SVGIG (reference sequence). The CDR3 loop reads CAWSPGLTEAFF. The CDR3 DNA reads TGTGCCTGGAGTCCGGGACTGACTGAAGCTTTCTTT.